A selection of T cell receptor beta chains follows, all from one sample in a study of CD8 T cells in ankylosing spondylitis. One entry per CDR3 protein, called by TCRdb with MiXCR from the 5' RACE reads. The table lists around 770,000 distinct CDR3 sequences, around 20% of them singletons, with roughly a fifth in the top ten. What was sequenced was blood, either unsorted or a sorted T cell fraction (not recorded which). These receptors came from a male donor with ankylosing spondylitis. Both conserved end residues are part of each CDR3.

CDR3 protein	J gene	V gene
CASSPRTGPWTFNEQFF	TRBJ2-1	TRBV9
CASSLARTSGGPSSYNEQFF	TRBJ2-1	TRBV5-1
CASSLDVNQPQHF	TRBJ1-5	TRBV5-5
CASSSPSLDTQYF	TRBJ2-3	TRBV5-1
CASSRGLAGDRYF	TRBJ2-7	TRBV7-9
CASSFSEGRFSYEQYF	TRBJ2-7	TRBV27
CSAKEGGARSGANVLTF	TRBJ2-6	TRBV20-1
CSGRRPSSYEQYF	TRBJ2-7	TRBV20-1
CASSLSPLAGPIGEQFF	TRBJ2-1	TRBV7-3
CASSQGMGPYGYTF	TRBJ1-2	TRBV4-1
CASRVAGGSIYEQYF	TRBJ2-7	TRBV27
CASSLSGFPYEQYF	TRBJ2-7	TRBV27
CASTAPEALAGAFF	TRBJ1-1	TRBV6-1
CASSLAPVRRYSNQPQHF	TRBJ1-5	TRBV12-3/TRBV12-4
CASSSGQKNTGELFF	TRBJ2-2	TRBV5-1
CASSPTGINLNTEAFF	TRBJ1-1	TRBV12-3/TRBV12-4
CASSSTTDRANEQFF	TRBJ2-1	TRBV12-3/TRBV12-4
CASSPSGTGDEQYF	TRBJ2-7	TRBV11-3
CASSLGVELFF	TRBJ2-2	TRBV5-1
CASSRDEKLFF	TRBJ1-4	TRBV12-3/TRBV12-4
CSARGAGVSEAKNIQYF	TRBJ2-4	TRBV20-1
CAWSYGSSYEQYF	TRBJ2-7	TRBV30
CASSTGRGGEKLFF	TRBJ1-4	TRBV5-1
CASRGRGANFYGYTF	TRBJ1-2	TRBV12-3/TRBV12-4
CASRPGPATDTQYF	TRBJ2-3	TRBV5-1
CASSYYGGLGYTF	TRBJ1-2	TRBV6-5
CASSPGGNRAKAFF	TRBJ1-1	TRBV7-3
CASSLGPPGRGYEQYF	TRBJ2-7	TRBV5-6
CASSQPTGNTGELFF	TRBJ2-2	TRBV7-9
CSARVRQATNEKLFF	TRBJ1-4	TRBV20-1
CSARKAGGAKNTEAFF	TRBJ1-1	TRBV20-1
CASSLGASGRSSYNEQFF	TRBJ2-1	TRBV7-8
CASSPPGTGGYQETQYF	TRBJ2-5	TRBV13
CASKGTGSREQYF	TRBJ2-7	TRBV12-3/TRBV12-4
CSARDPTGKSSYEQYF	TRBJ2-7	TRBV20-1
CASSLGQTSGRGSEQYF	TRBJ2-7	TRBV12-3/TRBV12-4
CAISEGLAGVSYEQYF	TRBJ2-7	TRBV10-3
CASSSGTNQETQYF	TRBJ2-5	TRBV12-3/TRBV12-4
CSASPLDTGELFF	TRBJ2-2	TRBV20-1
CSARPGLAGGHEQYF	TRBJ2-7	TRBV20-1
CASSSTGTIGEKLFF	TRBJ1-4	TRBV5-1
CASSYRGREWLTGELFF	TRBJ2-2	TRBV6-5
CASSLLRGKSDYEQYF	TRBJ2-7	TRBV7-3
CASSEGQGRETQYF	TRBJ2-5	TRBV25-1
CATSGGALGDTQYF	TRBJ2-3	TRBV15
CATSRVRQGANTIYF	TRBJ1-3	TRBV15
CASSLQVGREETQYF	TRBJ2-5	TRBV7-9
CASLRQPTSGRADYNEQFF	TRBJ2-1	TRBV5-1
CASTKEVRGEQYF	TRBJ2-7	TRBV6-2/TRBV6-3
CASSVGLADSNTGELFF	TRBJ2-2	TRBV9
CAISDKGGLAGMTGELFF	TRBJ2-2	TRBV10-3
CSARDLGTTSYEQYF	TRBJ2-7	TRBV20-1
CASSPVTGGNSPLHF	TRBJ1-6	TRBV3-1
CASSPGLAGGPGGELFF	TRBJ2-2	TRBV4-2
CASSHFLDANTGELFF	TRBJ2-2	TRBV4-1